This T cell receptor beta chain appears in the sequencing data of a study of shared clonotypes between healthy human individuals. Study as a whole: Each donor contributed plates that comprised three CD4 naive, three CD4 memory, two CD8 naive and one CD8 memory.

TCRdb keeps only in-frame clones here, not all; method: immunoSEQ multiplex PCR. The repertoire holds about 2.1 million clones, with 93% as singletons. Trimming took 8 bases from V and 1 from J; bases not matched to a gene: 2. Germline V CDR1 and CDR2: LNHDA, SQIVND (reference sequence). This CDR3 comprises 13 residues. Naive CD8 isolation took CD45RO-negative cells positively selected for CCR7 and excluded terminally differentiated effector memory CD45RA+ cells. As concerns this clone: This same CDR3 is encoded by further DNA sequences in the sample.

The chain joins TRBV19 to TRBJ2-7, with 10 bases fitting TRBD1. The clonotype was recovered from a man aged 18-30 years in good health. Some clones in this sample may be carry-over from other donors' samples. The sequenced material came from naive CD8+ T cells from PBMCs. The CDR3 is CASRDRGSYEQYF. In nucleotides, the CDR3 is TGTGCCAGTCGGGACAGGGGATCCTACGAGCAGTACTTC.